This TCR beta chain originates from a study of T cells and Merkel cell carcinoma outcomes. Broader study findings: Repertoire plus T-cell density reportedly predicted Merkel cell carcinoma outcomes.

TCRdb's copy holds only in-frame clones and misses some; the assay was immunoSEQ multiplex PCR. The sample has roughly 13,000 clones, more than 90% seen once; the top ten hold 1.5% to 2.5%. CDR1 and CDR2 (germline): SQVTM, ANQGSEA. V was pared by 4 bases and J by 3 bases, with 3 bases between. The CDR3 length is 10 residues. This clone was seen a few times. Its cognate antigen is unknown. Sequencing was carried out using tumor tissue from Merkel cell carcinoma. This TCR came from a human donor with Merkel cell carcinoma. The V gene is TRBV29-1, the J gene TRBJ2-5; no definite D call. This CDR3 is CSVAEETQYF. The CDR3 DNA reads TGCAGCGTTGCGGAAGAGACCCAGTACTTC.